The source of this T cell receptor (beta chain) is a study of PD-L1 blockade in urothelial cancer. Study in general: Blood underwent analysis 3 weeks (second dose) and 6 weeks after treatment began. Blood yielded a median of approximately 150,000 T cells per sample. Overall study findings and caveats: It was durable-benefit patients whose tumor-associated blood clones expanded more at 3 weeks.

About this clone: The antigen remains undetermined.

The time point denotes: pretreatment peripheral blood. Repertoires were generated with immunoSEQ multiplex PCR, while TCRdb's copy carries only in-frame clones and drops some. Of approximately 39,000 clones listed, 70% to 90% are singletons. This TCR was sampled from a man at least 80 years old with urothelial cancer. The sequences come from PBMCs, collected around atezolizumab (anti-PD-L1) treatment.

The CDR3 sequence: CASSSRTGAYGYTF. The CDR3 DNA reads TGTGCCAGCAGTAGCCGGACAGGCGCCTATGGCTACACCTTC. The chain combines TRBV6-6 with TRBJ1-2; 7 positions match TRBD1. Germline CDR1 reads MNHNY; CDR2 reads SVGAGI (reference sequence). The CDR3 runs to 14 residues. J lost 4 bases, V lost 5 bases, and 7 bases had no gene match.